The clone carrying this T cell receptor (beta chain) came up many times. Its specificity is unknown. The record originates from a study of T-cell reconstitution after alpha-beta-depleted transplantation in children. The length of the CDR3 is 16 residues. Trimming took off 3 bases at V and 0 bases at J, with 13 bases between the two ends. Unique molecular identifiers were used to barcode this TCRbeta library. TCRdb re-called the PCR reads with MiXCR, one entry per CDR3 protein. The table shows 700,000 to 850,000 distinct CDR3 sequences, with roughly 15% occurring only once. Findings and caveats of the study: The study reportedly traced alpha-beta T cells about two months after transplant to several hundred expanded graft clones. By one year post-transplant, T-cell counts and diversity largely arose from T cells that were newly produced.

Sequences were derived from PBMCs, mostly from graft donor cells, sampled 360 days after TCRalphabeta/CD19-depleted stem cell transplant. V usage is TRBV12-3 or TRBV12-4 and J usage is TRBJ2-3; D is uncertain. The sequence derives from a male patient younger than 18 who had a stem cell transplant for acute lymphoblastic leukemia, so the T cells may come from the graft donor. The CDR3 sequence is CASSFSTYASTDTQYF. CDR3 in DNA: TGTGCCAGCAGTTTCTCGACTTACGCTAGCACAGATACGCAGTATTTT.